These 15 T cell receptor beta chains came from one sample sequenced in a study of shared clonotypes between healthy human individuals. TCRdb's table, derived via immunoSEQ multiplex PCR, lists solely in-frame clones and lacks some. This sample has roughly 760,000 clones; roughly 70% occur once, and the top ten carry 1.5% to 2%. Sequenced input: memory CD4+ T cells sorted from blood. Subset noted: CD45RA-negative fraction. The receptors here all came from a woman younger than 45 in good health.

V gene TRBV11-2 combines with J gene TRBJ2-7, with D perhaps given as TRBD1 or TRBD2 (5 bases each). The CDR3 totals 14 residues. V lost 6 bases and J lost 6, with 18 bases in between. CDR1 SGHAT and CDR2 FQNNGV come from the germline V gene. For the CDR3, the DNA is TGTGCCAGCAGTTCCCAGCTCCAGGGAGCCGAGCAGTACTTC. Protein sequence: CASSSQLQGAEQYF.

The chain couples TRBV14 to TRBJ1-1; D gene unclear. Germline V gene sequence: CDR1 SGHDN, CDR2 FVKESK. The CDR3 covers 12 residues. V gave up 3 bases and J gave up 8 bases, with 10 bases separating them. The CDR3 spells CASSQQRQEAFF. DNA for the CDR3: TGTGCCAGCAGCCAGCAGCGTCAGGAAGCTTTCTTT.

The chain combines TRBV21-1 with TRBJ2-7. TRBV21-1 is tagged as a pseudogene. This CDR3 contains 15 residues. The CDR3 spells CASSIVRANAYEQYF. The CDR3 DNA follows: TGTGCCAGCAGCATTGTCCGGGCCAACGCCTACGAGCAGTACTTC.

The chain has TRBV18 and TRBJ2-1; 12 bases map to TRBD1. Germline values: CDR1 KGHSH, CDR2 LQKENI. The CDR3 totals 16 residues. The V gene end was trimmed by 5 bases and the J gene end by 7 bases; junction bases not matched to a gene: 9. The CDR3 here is CASSSMGQGASNEQFF. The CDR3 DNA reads TGTGCCAGCTCATCCATGGGACAGGGGGCGAGTAATGAGCAGTTCTTC.

CDR3 protein: CASSLRVRGNYGYTF. The CDR3 DNA reads as TGTGCCAGCAGCTTAAGGGTCCGCGGGAACTATGGCTACACCTTC. The chain is built from TRBV7-3 and TRBJ1-2; D is unresolved. Germline V gene data show CDR1 as SGHTA and CDR2 as FQGTGA. CDR3 length: 15 residues. Between the trimmed V and J ends, which lost 1 base and 2 bases, there was a span of 11 bases.

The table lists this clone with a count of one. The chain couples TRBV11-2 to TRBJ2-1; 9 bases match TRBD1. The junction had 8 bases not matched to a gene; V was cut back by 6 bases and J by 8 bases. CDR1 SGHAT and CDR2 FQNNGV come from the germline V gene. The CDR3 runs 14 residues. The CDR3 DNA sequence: TGTGCCAGCAGGGCTATACAGGGGGCGTATGAGCAGTTCTTC. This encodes CASRAIQGAYEQFF.

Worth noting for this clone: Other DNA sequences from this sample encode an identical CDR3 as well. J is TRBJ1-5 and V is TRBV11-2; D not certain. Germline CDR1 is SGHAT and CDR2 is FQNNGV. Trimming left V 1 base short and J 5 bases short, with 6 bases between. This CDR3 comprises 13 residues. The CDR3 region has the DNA TGTGCCAGCAGCTTAGGTAGAGATCAGCCCCAGCATTTT. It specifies CASSLGRDQPQHF.

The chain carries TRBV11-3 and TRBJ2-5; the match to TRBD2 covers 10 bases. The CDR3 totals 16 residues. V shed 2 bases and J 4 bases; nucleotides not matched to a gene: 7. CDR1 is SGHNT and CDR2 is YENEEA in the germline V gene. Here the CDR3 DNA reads TGTGCCAGCAGCTTATCCCCTAGCGGGAGCCTAGAGACCCAGTACTTC. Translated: CASSLSPSGSLETQYF. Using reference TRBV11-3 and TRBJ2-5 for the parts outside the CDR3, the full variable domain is EAGVVQSPRYKIIEKKQPVAFWCNPISGHNTLYWYLQNLGQGPELLIRYENEEAVDDSQLPKDRFSAERLKGVDSTLKIQPAELGDSAVYLCASSLSPSGSLETQYFGPGTRLLVL.

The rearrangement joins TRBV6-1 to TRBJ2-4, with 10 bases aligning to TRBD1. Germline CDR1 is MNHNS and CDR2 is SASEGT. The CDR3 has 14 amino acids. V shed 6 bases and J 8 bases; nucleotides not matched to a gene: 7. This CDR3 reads CASRPGQGIYIQYF. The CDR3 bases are TGTGCCAGCAGGCCGGGACAGGGGATTTACATTCAGTACTTC.

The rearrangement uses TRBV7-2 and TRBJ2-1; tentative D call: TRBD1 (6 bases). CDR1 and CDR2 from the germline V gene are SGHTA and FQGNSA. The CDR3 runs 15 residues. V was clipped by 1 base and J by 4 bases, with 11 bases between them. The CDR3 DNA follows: TGTGCCAGCAGCTTAGGGGGGCAGGGGTACAATGAGCAGTTCTTC. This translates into CASSLGGQGYNEQFF.

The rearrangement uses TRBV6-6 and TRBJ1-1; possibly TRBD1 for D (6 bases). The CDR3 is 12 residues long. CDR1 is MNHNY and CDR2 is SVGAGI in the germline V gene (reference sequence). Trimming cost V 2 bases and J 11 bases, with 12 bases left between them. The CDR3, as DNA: TGTGCCAGCAGTTACGTGGCAGGGGAGGCTTTCTTT. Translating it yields CASSYVAGEAFF.

The CDR3 protein is CAISLAGGFRNEQFF. CDR3 sequence (DNA): TGTGCCATCAGCCTAGCGGGAGGATTTCGGAATGAGCAGTTCTTC. V and J are TRBV10-3 and TRBJ2-1; 11 bases fit TRBD2. Germline V gene sequence: CDR1 ENHRY, CDR2 SYGVKD. After removal of 6 bases from V and 7 bases from J, the junction contained 8 bases not matched to a gene. The CDR3 extends over 15 amino acids.

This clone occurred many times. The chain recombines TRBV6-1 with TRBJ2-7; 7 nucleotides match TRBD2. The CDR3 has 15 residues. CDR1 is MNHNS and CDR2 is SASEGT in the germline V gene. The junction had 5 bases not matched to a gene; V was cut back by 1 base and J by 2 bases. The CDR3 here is CASSEGGLAAYEQYF. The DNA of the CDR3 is TGTGCCAGCAGTGAAGGAGGTCTAGCGGCCTACGAGCAGTACTTC.

The CDR3: CASRWTSGSNEQFF. CDR3 DNA sequence: TGTGCCAGCAGGTGGACTAGCGGGAGCAATGAGCAGTTCTTC. The gene calls are TRBV6-6 and TRBJ2-1, with 13 bases aligning to TRBD2. Germline V lookup: CDR1 MNHNY, CDR2 SVGAGI (reference sequence). The CDR3 contains 14 residues. V lost 6 bases, J lost 6 bases, and 2 bases stayed unmatched.

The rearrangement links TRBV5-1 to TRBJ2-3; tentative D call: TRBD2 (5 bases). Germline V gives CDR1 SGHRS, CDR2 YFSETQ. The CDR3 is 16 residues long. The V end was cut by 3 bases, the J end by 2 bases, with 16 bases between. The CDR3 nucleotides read TGCGCCAGCAGCTCCGCCGGGAAATACGACACAGATACGCAGTATTTT. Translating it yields CASSSAGKYDTDTQYF.